This T cell receptor (beta chain) is from a study of human T cells and chemical hapten exposure. This CDR3 is 12 amino acids long. Germline V gene data show CDR1 as SQVTM and CDR2 as ANQGSEA. V lost 4 bases, J lost 0 bases, and 7 bases lay in between. TCRdb fed the RACE reads into MiXCR, producing one record per CDR3 protein. The sample lists some 180,000 distinct CDR3 sequences; about 20% were seen once. Time point described: patch test 1, 2 weeks after DPC sensitization. As to treatment: therapeutic diphenylcyclopropenone sensitization with weekly scalp DPC. The clonotype originates from a woman in her forties or fifties with alopecia areata. Some clones in this sample may be carry-over from other donors' samples. Sample: whole blood, taken in connection with sensitization to the hapten diphenylcyclopropenone (DPC). V is TRBV29-1 and J is TRBJ2-7, with a possible D match to TRBD1 (6 bases). The CDR3 protein is CSVVGASYEQYF. The CDR3 DNA reads as TGCAGCGTTGTGGGGGCCTCCTACGAGCAGTACTTC.